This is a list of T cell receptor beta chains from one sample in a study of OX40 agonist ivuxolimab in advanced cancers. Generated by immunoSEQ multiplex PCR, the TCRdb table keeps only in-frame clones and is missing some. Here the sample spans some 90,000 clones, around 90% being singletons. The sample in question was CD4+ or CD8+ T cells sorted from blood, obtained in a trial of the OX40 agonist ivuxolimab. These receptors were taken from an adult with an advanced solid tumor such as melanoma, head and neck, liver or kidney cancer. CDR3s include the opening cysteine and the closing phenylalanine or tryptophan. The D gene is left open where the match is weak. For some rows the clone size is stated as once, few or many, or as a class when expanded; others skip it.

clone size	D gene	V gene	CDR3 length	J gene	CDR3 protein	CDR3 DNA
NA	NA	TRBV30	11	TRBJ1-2	CAWSELYGYTF	TGTGCCTGGAGTGAACTCTATGGCTACACCTTC
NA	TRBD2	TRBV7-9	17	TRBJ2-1	CASSYTGTSRSYNEQFF	TGTGCCAGCAGTTACACCGGGACTAGTAGGTCCTACAATGAGCAGTTCTTC
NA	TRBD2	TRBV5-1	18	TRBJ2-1	CASSWGLAGGRSYNEQFF	TGCGCCAGCAGCTGGGGACTAGCGGGAGGACGCTCCTACAATGAGCAGTTCTTC
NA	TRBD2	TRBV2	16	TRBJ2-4	CASSPGLGLAKNIQYF	TGTGCCAGCAGCCCGGGACTAGGTTTAGCCAAAAACATTCAGTACTTC
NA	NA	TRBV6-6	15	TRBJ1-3	CASRRQRGSGNTIYF	TGTGCCAGCAGAAGACAGAGGGGTTCAGGAAACACCATATATTTT
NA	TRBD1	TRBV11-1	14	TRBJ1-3	CASAGTVNGNTIYF	TGTGCCAGCGCCGGGACAGTTAATGGAAACACCATATATTTT
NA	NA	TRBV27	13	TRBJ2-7	CASSLVRGGEQYF	TGTGCCAGCAGTTTGGTCAGGGGGGGCGAGCAGTACTTC
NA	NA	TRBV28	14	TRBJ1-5	CASSPPPLNQPQHF	TGTGCCAGCAGTCCCCCGCCCCTGAATCAGCCCCAGCATTTT
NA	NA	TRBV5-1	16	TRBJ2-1	CASSLLGQSSYNEQFF	TGCGCCAGCAGCTTGCTGGGACAAAGCTCCTACAATGAGCAGTTCTTC
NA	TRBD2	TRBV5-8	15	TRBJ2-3	CASSSTSGSTDTQYF	TGTGCCAGCAGCTCGACTAGCGGGAGCACAGATACGCAGTATTTT
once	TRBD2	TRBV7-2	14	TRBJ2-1	CASSRSGVGAEQFF	TGTGCCAGCAGTAGAAGCGGGGTGGGCGCTGAGCAGTTCTTC
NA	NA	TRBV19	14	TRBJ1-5	CASRPGVLGRPQHF	TGTGCCAGCCGTCCTGGGGTTTTAGGGCGGCCCCAGCATTTT
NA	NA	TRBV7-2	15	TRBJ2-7	CASSFLTSGSYEQYF	TGTGCCAGCAGCTTCTTGACTAGTGGCTCCTACGAGCAGTACTTC
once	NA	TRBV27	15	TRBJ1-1	CASSSQLRLSTEAFF	TGTGCCAGCAGTTCCCAACTACGATTGAGCACTGAAGCTTTCTTT
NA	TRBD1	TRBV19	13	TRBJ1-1	CASSTQQGAEAFF	TGTGCCAGTAGTACTCAACAGGGGGCTGAAGCTTTCTTT
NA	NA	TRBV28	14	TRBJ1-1	CASSLWGSWTEAFF	TGTGCCAGCAGTTTATGGGGCAGCTGGACTGAAGCTTTCTTT
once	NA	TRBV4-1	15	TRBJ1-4	CASSQEWQAPEKLFF	TGCGCCAGCAGCCAAGAGTGGCAGGCCCCTGAAAAACTGTTTTTT
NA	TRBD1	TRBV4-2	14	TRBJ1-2	CASSQDRGIYGYTF	TGTGCCAGCAGCCAAGACAGGGGGATTTATGGCTACACCTTC
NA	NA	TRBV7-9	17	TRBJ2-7	CASSSPGTAIFSYEQYF	TGTGCCAGCAGCTCCCCCGGGACTGCTATATTCTCCTACGAGCAGTACTTC
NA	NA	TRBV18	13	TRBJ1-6	CASSPDSNSPLHF	TGTGCCAGCTCACCGGACAGTAATTCACCCCTCCACTTT
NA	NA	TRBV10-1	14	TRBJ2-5	CASSENLPPETQYF	TGCGCCAGCAGTGAGAACTTACCCCCGGAGACCCAGTACTTC
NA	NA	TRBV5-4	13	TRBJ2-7	CASSFKGSYEQYF	TGTGCCAGCAGCTTTAAGGGTTCCTACGAGCAGTACTTC
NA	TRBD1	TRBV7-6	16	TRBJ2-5	CASSQRTGGGGETQYF	TGTGCCAGCAGCCAACGGACAGGGGGCGGGGGAGAGACCCAGTACTTC
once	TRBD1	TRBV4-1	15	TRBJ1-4	CASSPRGQGAEKLFF	TGCGCCAGCAGCCCTCGGGGACAGGGGGCTGAAAAACTGTTTTTT
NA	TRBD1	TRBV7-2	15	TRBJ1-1	CASSLAGTGGTEAFF	TGTGCCAGCAGCTTAGCGGGAACAGGGGGCACTGAAGCTTTCTTT
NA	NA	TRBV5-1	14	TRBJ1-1	CASSLWGQNTEAFF	TGCGCCAGCAGCTTGTGGGGACAGAACACTGAAGCTTTCTTT
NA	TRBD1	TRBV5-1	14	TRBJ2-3	CASSLGQGSDTQYF	TGCGCCAGCAGCTTGGGACAGGGGTCAGATACGCAGTATTTT
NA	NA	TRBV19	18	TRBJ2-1	CASIMDVGFIIDNNEQFF	TGTGCCAGTATCATGGATGTGGGGTTTATCATCGATAACAATGAGCAGTTCTTC
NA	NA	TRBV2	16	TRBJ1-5	CASSEWQGGRNQPQHF	TGTGCCAGCAGTGAGTGGCAGGGAGGGCGGAATCAGCCCCAGCATTTT